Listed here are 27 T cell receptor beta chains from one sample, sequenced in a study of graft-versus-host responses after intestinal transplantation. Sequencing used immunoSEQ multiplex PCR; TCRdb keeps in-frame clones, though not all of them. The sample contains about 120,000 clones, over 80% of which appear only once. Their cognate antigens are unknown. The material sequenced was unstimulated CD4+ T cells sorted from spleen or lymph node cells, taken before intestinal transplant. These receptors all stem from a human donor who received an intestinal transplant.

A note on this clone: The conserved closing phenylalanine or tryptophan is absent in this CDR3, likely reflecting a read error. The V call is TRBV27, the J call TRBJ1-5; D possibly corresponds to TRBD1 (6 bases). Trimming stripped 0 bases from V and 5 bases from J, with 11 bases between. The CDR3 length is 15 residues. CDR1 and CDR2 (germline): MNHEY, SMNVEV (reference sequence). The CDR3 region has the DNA TGTGCCAGCAGTTTATCGGGGGCAGCTTATCAGCCCCAGCATTCT. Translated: CASSLSGAAYQPQHS.

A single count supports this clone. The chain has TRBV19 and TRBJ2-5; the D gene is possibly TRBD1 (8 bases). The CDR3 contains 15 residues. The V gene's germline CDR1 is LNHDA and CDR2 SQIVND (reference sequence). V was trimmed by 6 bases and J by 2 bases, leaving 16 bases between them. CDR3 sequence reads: CASRQSGTGQETQYF. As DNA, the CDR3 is TGTGCCAGTAGACAAAGCGGGACAGGACAAGAGACCCAGTACTTC. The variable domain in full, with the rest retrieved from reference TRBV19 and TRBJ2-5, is DGGITQSPKYLFRKEGQNVTLSCEQNLNHDAMYWYRQDPGQGLRLIYYSQIVNDFQKGDIAEGYSVSREKKESFPLTVTSAQKNPTAFYLCASRQSGTGQETQYFGPGTRLLVL.

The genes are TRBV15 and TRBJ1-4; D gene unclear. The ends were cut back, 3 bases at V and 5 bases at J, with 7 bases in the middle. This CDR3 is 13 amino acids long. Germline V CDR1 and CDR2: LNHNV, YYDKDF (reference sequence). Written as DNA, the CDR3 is TGTGCCACCAGCAGGAGTACAAATGAAAAACTGTTTTTT. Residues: CATSRSTNEKLFF.

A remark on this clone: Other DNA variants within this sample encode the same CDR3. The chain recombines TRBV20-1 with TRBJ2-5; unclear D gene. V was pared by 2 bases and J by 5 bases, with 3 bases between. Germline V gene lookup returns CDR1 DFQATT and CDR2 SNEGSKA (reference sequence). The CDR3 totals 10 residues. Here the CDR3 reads CSARRETQYF. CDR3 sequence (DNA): TGCAGTGCTAGAAGGGAGACCCAGTACTTC.

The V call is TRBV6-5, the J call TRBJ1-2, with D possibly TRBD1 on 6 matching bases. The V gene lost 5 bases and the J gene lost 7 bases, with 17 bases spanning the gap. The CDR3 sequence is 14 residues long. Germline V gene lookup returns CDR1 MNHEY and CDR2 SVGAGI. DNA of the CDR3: TGTGCCAGCAGTATGATGGGGGGCCAGAGTGGCTACACCTTC. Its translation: CASSMMGGQSGYTF.

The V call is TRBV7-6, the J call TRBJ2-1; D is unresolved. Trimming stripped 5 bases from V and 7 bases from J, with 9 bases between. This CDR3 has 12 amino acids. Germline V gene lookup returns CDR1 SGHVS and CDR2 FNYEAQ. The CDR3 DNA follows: TGTGCCAGCAGCCGCGTGGGGAATGAGCAGTTCTTC. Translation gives CASSRVGNEQFF.

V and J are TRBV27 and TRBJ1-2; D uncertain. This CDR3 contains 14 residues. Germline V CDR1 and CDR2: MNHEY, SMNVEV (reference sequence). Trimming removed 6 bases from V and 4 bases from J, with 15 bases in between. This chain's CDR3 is CASSHADPGYGYTF. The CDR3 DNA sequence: TGTGCCAGCAGCCACGCTGACCCGGGCTATGGCTACACCTTC.

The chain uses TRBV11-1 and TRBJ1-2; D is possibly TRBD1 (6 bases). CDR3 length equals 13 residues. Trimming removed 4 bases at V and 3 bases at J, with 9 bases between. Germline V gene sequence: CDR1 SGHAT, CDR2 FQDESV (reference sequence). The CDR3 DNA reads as TGTGCCAGCAGCTGGGGGGCAGACTATGGCTACACCTTC. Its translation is CASSWGADYGYTF.

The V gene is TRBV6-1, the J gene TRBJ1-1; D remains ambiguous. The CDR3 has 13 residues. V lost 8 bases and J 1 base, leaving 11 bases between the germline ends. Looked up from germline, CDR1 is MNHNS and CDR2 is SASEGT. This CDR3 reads CASGRTGNTEAFF. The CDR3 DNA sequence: TGTGCCAGCGGGAGGACGGGGAACACTGAAGCTTTCTTT.

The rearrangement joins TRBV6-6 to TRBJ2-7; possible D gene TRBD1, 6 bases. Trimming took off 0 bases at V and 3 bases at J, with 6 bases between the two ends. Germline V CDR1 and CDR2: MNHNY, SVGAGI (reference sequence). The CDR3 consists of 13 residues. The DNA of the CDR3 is TGTGCCAGCAGTTACTCACAGGGCTACGAGCAGTACTTC. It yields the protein CASSYSQGYEQYF.

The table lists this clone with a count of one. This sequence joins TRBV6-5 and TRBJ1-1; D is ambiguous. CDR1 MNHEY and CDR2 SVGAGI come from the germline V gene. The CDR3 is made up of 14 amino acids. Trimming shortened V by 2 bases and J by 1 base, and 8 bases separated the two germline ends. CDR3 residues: CASSYRFGNTEAFF. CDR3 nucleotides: TGTGCCAGCAGTTACCGGTTTGGGAACACTGAAGCTTTCTTT.

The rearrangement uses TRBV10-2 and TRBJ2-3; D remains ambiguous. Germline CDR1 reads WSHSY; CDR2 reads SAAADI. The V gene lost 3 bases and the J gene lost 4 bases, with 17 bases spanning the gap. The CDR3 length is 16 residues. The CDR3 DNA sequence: TGCGCCAGCAGTGAATTCCCCCGGGTCCGAGCAGATACGCAGTATTTT. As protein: CASSEFPRVRADTQYF.

The CDR3 DNA sequence: TGCGCCAGCAGCTTTGGTATAGCGGGAGGCCACGAGCAGTACTTC. Its protein is CASSFGIAGGHEQYF. The rearrangement uses TRBV5-1 and TRBJ2-7; 10 bases fit TRBD2. Germline values: CDR1 SGHRS, CDR2 YFSETQ. V shed 2 bases, J shed 5 bases, and the junction held 7 bases outside the gene matches. CDR3 length: 15 residues.

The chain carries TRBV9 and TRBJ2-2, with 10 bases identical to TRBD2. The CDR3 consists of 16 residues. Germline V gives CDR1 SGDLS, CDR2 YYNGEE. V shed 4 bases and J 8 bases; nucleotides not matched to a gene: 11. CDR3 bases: TGTGCCAGCAGCTACTCAGCTAGCGGGAGATCTGGGGAGCTGTTTTTT. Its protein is CASSYSASGRSGELFF.

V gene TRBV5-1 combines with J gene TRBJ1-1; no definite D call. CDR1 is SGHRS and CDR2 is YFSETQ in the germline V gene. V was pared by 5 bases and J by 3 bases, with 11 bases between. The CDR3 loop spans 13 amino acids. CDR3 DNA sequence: TGCGCCAGCAGAAGGATCCGGGACACTGAAGCTTTCTTT. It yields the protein CASRRIRDTEAFF.

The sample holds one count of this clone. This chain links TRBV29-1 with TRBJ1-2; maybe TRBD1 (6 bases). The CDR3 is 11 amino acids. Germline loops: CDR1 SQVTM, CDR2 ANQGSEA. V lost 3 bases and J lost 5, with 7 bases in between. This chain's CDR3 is CSVDRGYGYTF. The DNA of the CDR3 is TGCAGCGTTGATAGGGGGTATGGCTACACCTTC. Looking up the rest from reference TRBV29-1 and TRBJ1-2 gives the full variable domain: SAVISQKPSRDICQRGTSLTIQCQVDSQVTMMFWYRQQPGQSLTLIATANQGSEATYESGFVIDKFPISRPNLTFSTLTVSNMSPEDSSIYLCSVDRGYGYTFGSGTRLTVV.

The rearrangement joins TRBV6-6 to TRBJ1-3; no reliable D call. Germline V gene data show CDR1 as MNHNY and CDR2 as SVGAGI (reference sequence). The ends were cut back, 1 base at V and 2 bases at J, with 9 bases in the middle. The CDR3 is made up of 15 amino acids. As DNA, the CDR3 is TGTGCCAGCAGTTACTTACAAGGGCCTGGAAACACCATATATTTT. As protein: CASSYLQGPGNTIYF.

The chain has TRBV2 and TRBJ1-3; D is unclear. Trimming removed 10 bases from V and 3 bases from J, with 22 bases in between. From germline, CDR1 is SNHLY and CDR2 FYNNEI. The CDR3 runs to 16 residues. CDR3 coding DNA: TGTGCCACCCGGAGGGCGGTTCCCCTTGATGGAAACACCATATATTTT. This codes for CATRRAVPLDGNTIYF.

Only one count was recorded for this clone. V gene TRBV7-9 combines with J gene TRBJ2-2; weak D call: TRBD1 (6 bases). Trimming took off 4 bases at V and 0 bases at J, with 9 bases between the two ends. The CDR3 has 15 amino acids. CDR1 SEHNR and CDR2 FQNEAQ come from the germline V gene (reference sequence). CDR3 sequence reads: CASSSRTANTGELFF. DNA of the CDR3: TGTGCCAGCAGCTCCCGGACAGCGAACACCGGGGAGCTGTTTTTT.

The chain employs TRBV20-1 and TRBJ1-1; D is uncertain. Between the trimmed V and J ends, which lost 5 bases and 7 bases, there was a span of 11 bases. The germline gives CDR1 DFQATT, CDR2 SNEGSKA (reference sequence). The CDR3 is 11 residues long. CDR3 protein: CSAALRGEAFF. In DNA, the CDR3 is TGCAGTGCTGCCCTTCGAGGTGAAGCTTTCTTT.

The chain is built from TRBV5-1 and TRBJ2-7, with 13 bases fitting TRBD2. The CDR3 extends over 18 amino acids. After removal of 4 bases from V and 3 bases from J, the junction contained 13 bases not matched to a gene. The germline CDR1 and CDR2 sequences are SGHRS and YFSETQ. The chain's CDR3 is CASSPKTSGRAGGYEQYF. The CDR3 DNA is TGCGCCAGCAGCCCGAAAACTAGCGGGAGGGCCGGAGGCTACGAGCAGTACTTC.

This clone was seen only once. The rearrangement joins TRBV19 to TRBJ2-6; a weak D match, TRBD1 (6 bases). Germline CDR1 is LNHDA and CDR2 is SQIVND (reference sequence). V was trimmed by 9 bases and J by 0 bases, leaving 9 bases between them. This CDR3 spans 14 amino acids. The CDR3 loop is CASGTTSGANVLTF. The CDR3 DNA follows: TGTGCCAGCGGGACAACCTCTGGGGCCAACGTCCTGACTTTC.

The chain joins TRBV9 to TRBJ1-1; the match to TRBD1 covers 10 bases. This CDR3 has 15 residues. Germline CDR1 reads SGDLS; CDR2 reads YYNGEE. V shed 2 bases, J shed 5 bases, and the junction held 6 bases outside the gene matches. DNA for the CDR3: TGTGCCAGCAGCGTTCGACAGGGGGCAGGGACTGAAGCTTTCTTT. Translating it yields CASSVRQGAGTEAFF. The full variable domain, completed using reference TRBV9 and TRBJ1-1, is DSGVTQTPKHLITATGQRVTLRCSPRSGDLSVYWYQQSLDQGLQFLIQYYNGEERAKGNILERFSAQQFPDLHSELNLSSLELGDSALYFCASSVRQGAGTEAFFGQGTRLTVV.

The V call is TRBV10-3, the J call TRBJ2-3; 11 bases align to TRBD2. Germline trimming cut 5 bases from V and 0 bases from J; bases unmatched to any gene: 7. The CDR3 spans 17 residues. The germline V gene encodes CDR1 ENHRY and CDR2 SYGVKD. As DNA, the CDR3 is TGTGCCATCAGTTTCCTAGCGGGAGGACTTAGCACAGATACGCAGTATTTT. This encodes CAISFLAGGLSTDTQYF.

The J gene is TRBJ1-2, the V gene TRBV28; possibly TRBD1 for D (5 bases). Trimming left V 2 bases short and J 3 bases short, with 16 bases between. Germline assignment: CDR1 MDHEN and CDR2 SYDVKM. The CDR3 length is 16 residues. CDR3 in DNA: TGTGCCAGCAGTTTAAAGGGGATCGGGGGATACTATGGCTACACCTTC. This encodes CASSLKGIGGYYGYTF.

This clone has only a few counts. The CDR3 loop reads CASSRRGSFSTDTQYF. The CDR3 nucleotides read TGTGCCAGCAGTAGACGCGGCTCGTTTAGCACAGATACGCAGTATTTT. V usage is TRBV9 and J usage is TRBJ2-3, with D unresolved. This CDR3 has 16 residues. Germline V gene sequence: CDR1 SGDLS, CDR2 YYNGEE. The V gene lost 5 bases and the J gene lost 0 bases, with 16 bases spanning the gap.

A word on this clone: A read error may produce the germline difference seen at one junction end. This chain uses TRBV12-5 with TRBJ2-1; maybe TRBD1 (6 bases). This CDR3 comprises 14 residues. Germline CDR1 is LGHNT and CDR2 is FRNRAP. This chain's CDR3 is CASALVNRDGEQFF. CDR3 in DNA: TGTGCTAGTGCTTTGGTAAACAGGGATGGTGAGCAGTTCTTC.